The 24 T cell receptor beta chains presented below share a single source sample, sequenced in a study of shared clonotypes between healthy human individuals. Terminally differentiated effector memory CD45RA+ cells were left out of the naive CD8 fraction, which was CD45RO-negative and positively selected for CCR7. TCRdb's table, derived via immunoSEQ multiplex PCR, lists solely in-frame clones and lacks some. The data contain roughly 2.1 million clones, 85% to 95% of them singletons. The sample taken for sequencing was naive CD8+ T cells from PBMCs. These receptors came from a man between 18 and 29 years old in good health. Some clones in this sample may be carry-over from other donors' samples.

This sequence joins TRBV7-9 and TRBJ2-7; D tentatively reads TRBD1 or TRBD2 (5 bases each). Germline loops: CDR1 SEHNR, CDR2 FQNEAQ (reference sequence). V dropped 2 bases and J dropped 6 bases, with 14 bases sitting between them. The CDR3 length is 14 residues. The CDR3 here is CASSLHGDEIEQYF. CDR3 DNA: TGTGCCAGCAGCTTACACGGGGACGAGATCGAGCAGTACTTC.

This chain joins TRBV5-8 and TRBJ2-7, with TRBD2 matching 7 bases. The length of the CDR3 is 14 residues. V shed 2 bases, J shed 2 bases, and the junction held 4 bases outside the gene matches. Per germline, CDR1 SGHTS and CDR2 YDEGEE. The CDR3 sequence: CASSLLASPYEQYF. The CDR3 bases are TGTGCCAGCAGCTTACTAGCGTCGCCCTACGAGCAGTACTTC.

The chain carries TRBV7-3 and TRBJ2-1, with D tentatively TRBD2 (6 bases). Germline V gene sequence: CDR1 SGHTA, CDR2 FQGTGA. CDR3 length equals 16 residues. Trimming took 4 bases from V and 5 from J, leaving 18 bases between them. CDR3 bases: TGTGCCAGCAGCTCCGAGGGACCCCCGGGAGACAATGAGCAGTTCTTC. Its protein product is CASSSEGPPGDNEQFF.

V usage is TRBV4-3 and J usage is TRBJ2-7; D gene ambiguous. The CDR3 consists of 15 residues. V shed 4 bases and J shed 2 bases, with 15 bases lying between them. Germline CDR1 is LGHNA and CDR2 is YSLEER. CDR3 DNA sequence: TGCGCCAGCAGCCCCGGCACCGCTAACCCCTACGAGCAGTACTTC. Its translation is CASSPGTANPYEQYF.

The genes are TRBV28 and TRBJ2-7, with TRBD1 identical over 8 bases. The germline V gene encodes CDR1 MDHEN and CDR2 SYDVKM. V shed 5 bases, J shed 6 bases, and the junction held 0 bases outside the gene matches. The CDR3 is 11 residues long. CDR3: CASSDRGEQYF. Here the CDR3 DNA reads TGTGCCAGCAGTGACAGGGGCGAGCAGTACTTC.

V is TRBV5-5 and J is TRBJ1-5, with a tentative D call TRBD1 (5 bases). The ends were cut back, 2 bases at V and 6 bases at J, with 15 bases in the middle. This CDR3 has 15 amino acids. Germline V gives CDR1 SGHKS, CDR2 YYEKEE (reference sequence). CDR3 in amino acids: CASSFSVTVTQPQHF. The CDR3 nucleotides are TGTGCCAGCAGCTTCTCAGTGACAGTCACTCAGCCCCAGCATTTT.

This CDR3 is CAWSDPWGTPTGELFF. The CDR3 coding sequence is TGTGCCTGGAGCGATCCGTGGGGGACTCCGACCGGGGAGCTGTTTTTT. V is TRBV30 and J is TRBJ2-2; D perhaps matches TRBD2 (6 bases). Between the trimmed V and J ends, which lost 3 bases and 5 bases, there was a span of 19 bases. The CDR3 runs to 16 residues. CDR1 GTSNPN and CDR2 SVGIG come from the germline V gene (reference sequence).

V usage is TRBV5-1 and J usage is TRBJ2-1; 7 bases align to TRBD2. The CDR3 runs to 16 residues. The V gene's germline CDR1 is SGHRS and CDR2 YFSETQ. The ends lost 5 bases at V and 0 bases at J; junction bases unmatched: 8. DNA of the CDR3: TGCGCCAGCAGGGATCTAGCGGATCTCTCCTACAATGAGCAGTTCTTC. It codes for CASRDLADLSYNEQFF.

Of note for this clone: The identical CDR3 is also encoded by other nucleotide sequences in the sample. V gene TRBV27 combines with J gene TRBJ2-7; 8 bases match TRBD2. Looked up from germline, CDR1 is MNHEY and CDR2 is SMNVEV (reference sequence). Trimming at V came to 3 bases and at J to 4 bases, leaving 2 bases not matched to a gene. The length of the CDR3 is 13 residues. This chain's CDR3 is CASSLLAGYEQYF. The DNA of the CDR3 is TGTGCCAGCAGTTTGCTAGCGGGTTACGAGCAGTACTTC.

The chain uses TRBV5-1 and TRBJ2-7; 7 bases fit TRBD1. This CDR3 has 15 amino acids. J gave up 0 bases and V 4 bases, and 7 bases lay outside the gene matches. CDR1 and CDR2 (germline): SGHRS, YFSETQ. The DNA for the CDR3 is TGCGCCAGCAGCGAAGGACAGGTACTCTCCTACGAGCAGTACTTC. This encodes CASSEGQVLSYEQYF.

This chain uses TRBV5-8 with TRBJ2-7; either TRBD1 or TRBD2 may fit D (5 bases each). V lost 3 bases and J lost 5, with 15 bases in between. This CDR3 region has 14 residues. Germline V gene data show CDR1 as SGHTS and CDR2 as YDEGEE. The CDR3 DNA reads TGTGCCAGCAGCTGGAGGATAGGGGCCCACGAGCAGTACTTC. Translated, it gives CASSWRIGAHEQYF.

The chain recombines TRBV6-4 with TRBJ2-2; D is possibly TRBD2 (5 bases). Trimming removed 8 bases at V and 2 bases at J, with 15 bases between. Germline V CDR1 and CDR2: MRHNA, SNTAGT. The CDR3 length is 15 residues. CDR3 nucleotide sequence: TGTGCCAGCCCGAGGACTGGGTCAAACACCGGGGAGCTGTTTTTT. Amino acids: CASPRTGSNTGELFF.

The chain joins TRBV7-8 to TRBJ2-1, with TRBD2 identical over 9 bases. Germline CDR1 SGHVS, CDR2 FQNEAQ. The ends lost 5 bases at V and 7 bases at J; junction bases unmatched: 15. This CDR3 has 17 amino acids. CDR3 sequence: CASSTRGGSGSSNEQFF. The CDR3 nucleotides are TGTGCCAGCAGCACCCGAGGGGGTAGCGGGAGTTCAAATGAGCAGTTCTTC.

The V call is TRBV7-9, the J call TRBJ2-5, with 9 bases that match TRBD1. The junction had 10 bases not matched to a gene; V was cut back by 5 bases and J by 6 bases. Germline V CDR1 and CDR2: SEHNR, FQNEAQ (reference sequence). The length of the CDR3 is 15 residues. The CDR3 sequence: CASSQQAGQGKTQYF. CDR3 nucleotide sequence: TGTGCCAGCAGCCAGCAAGCGGGACAGGGAAAGACCCAGTACTTC.

CDR3 nucleotide sequence: TGTGCCAGCAGCTTACCAGCGGGGGGAGTTGGAGAGCAGTACTTC. It is translated as CASSLPAGGVGEQYF. This rearrangement joins TRBV13 to TRBJ2-7, with TRBD2 identical over 9 bases. Looked up from germline, CDR1 is PRHDT and CDR2 is FYEKMQ (reference sequence). CDR3 length: 15 residues. Trimming removed 2 bases from V and 7 bases from J; junction bases left unmatched: 9.

This clone came up once. V usage is TRBV5-1 and J usage is TRBJ1-1; perhaps TRBD1 as D (5 bases). V was cut by 2 bases and J by 3 bases, with 14 bases left in between. The CDR3 is 15 amino acids. Germline assignment: CDR1 SGHRS and CDR2 YFSETQ. The CDR3 here is CASSLSGGVHTEAFF. The CDR3, as DNA: TGCGCCAGCAGCTTAAGTGGGGGGGTGCACACTGAAGCTTTCTTT.

The genes are TRBV27 and TRBJ2-7, with D perhaps TRBD2 (6 bases). Germline V gene data show CDR1 as MNHEY and CDR2 as SMNVEV (reference sequence). V shed 6 bases and J shed 0 bases, with 12 bases lying between them. The CDR3 consists of 14 residues. The CDR3 region is CASSRGLSSYEQYF. The DNA for the CDR3 is TGTGCCAGCAGCCGAGGACTATCCTCCTACGAGCAGTACTTC.

The chain carries TRBV28 and TRBJ1-1; 9 bases are a match to TRBD1. CDR1 is MDHEN and CDR2 is SYDVKM in the germline V gene. The CDR3 covers 14 residues. V was clipped by 4 bases and J by 1 base; unmatched bases: 1. CDR3: CASSSDRGNTEAFF. CDR3 DNA sequence: TGTGCCAGCAGTTCGGACAGGGGGAACACTGAAGCTTTCTTT.

This sequence joins TRBV15 and TRBJ2-1; 9 bases agree with TRBD1. This CDR3 is 17 amino acids long. Losses at the gene ends were 1 base for V and 6 bases for J; bases not matched to a gene: 10. The germline V gene encodes CDR1 LNHNV and CDR2 YYDKDF (reference sequence). In DNA, the CDR3 is TGTGCCACCAGCAGAGGTATTGGGGGACAGGGCAGCAATGAGCAGTTCTTC. Protein sequence: CATSRGIGGQGSNEQFF.

This chain joins TRBV27 and TRBJ2-7, with 7 bases identical to TRBD2. V lost 5 bases and J lost 4; bases outside the gene matches: 14. The CDR3 is 16 residues long. Germline V lookup: CDR1 MNHEY, CDR2 SMNVEV (reference sequence). This chain's CDR3 is CASSPSSGEAGYEQYF. The CDR3 DNA sequence: TGTGCCAGCAGTCCCTCTTCCGGGGAAGCGGGGTACGAGCAGTACTTC.

The V and J genes are TRBV7-2 and TRBJ2-1, with D hard to call. This CDR3 has 13 amino acids. Trimming pared 2 bases from V and 3 bases from J, leaving 5 bases between. The germline gives CDR1 SGHTA, CDR2 FQGNSA. DNA for the CDR3: TGTGCCAGCAGCTTAATCGACTACAATGAGCAGTTCTTC. Translated: CASSLIDYNEQFF. The full variable domain, its missing parts supplied by reference TRBV7-2 and TRBJ2-1, is GAGVSQSPSNKVTEKGKDVELRCDPISGHTALYWYRQSLGQGLEFLIYFQGNSAPDKSGLPSDRFSAERTGGSVSTLTIQRTQQEDSAVYLCASSLIDYNEQFFGPGTRLTVL.

The chain links TRBV15 to TRBJ1-2; maybe TRBD1 (5 bases). Germline assignment: CDR1 LNHNV and CDR2 YYDKDF (reference sequence). The CDR3 totals 16 residues. The V gene lost 0 bases and the J gene lost 1 base, with 12 bases spanning the gap. The CDR3 region has the DNA TGTGCCACCAGCAGAGATTTGGACACGCTTAACTATGGCTACACCTTC. Translation: CATSRDLDTLNYGYTF.

The chain carries TRBV19 and TRBJ2-1; 9 bases match TRBD1. The CDR3 is 15 amino acids. Germline values: CDR1 LNHDA, CDR2 SQIVND (reference sequence). The ends lost 2 bases at V and 9 bases at J; junction bases unmatched: 8. CDR3 DNA: TGTGCCAGTAGTATACCGAGGACAGGGGATGGTGAGCAGTTCTTC. Its translation: CASSIPRTGDGEQFF.

Turning to this clone: The same CDR3 is also encoded by other DNA sequences in this sample. The chain joins TRBV30 to TRBJ1-2; no clear D gene. The V gene lost 1 base and the J gene lost 7 bases, with 4 bases spanning the gap. The CDR3 has 10 amino acids. CDR1 is GTSNPN and CDR2 is SVGIG in the germline V gene (reference sequence). The CDR3 DNA is TGTGCCTGGAGTGGGCTTGGCTACACCTTC. Translated, it gives CAWSGLGYTF. Together with reference TRBV30 and TRBJ1-2, the CDR3 gives the full variable domain: SQTIHQWPATLVQPVGSPLSLECTVEGTSNPNLYWYRQAAGRGLQLLFYSVGIGQISSEVPQNLSASRPQDRQFILSSKKLLLSDSGFYLCAWSGLGYTFGSGTRLTVV.